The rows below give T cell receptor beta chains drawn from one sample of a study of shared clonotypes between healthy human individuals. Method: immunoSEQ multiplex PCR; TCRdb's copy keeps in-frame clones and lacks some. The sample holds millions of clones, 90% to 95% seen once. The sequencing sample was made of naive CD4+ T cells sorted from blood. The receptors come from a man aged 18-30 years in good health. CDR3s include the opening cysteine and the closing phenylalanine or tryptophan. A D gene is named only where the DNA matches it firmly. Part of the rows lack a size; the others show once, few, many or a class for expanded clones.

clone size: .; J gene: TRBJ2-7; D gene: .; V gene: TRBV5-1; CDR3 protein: CASSSQGGVYEQYF; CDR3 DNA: TGCGCCAGCAGCTCCCAGGGGGGGGTCTACGAGCAGTACTTC
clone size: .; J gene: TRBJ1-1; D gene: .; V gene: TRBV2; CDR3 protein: CASNPRVMNTEAFF; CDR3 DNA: TGTGCCAGCAACCCTCGGGTCATGAACACTGAAGCTTTCTTT
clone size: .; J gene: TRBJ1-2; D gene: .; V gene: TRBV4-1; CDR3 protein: CASSQGQGDGYTF; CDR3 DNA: TGCGCCAGCAGCCAAGGGCAGGGTGATGGCTACACCTTC
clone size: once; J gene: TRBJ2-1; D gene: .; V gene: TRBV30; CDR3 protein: CAWSLTSRNEQFF; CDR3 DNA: TGTGCCTGGAGTTTGACTAGTCGGAATGAGCAGTTCTTC
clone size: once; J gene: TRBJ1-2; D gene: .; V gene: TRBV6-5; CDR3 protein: CASSPGANYGYTF; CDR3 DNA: TGTGCCAGCAGTCCGGGTGCTAACTATGGCTACACCTTC
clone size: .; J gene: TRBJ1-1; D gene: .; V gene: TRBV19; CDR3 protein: CATKYSGQINTEAFF; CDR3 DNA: TGTGCCACCAAGTATTCCGGACAGATTAACACTGAAGCTTTCTTT
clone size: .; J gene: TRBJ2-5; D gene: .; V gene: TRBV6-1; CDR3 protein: CASRIQETQYF; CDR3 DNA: TGTGCCAGCAGAATCCAAGAGACCCAGTACTTC
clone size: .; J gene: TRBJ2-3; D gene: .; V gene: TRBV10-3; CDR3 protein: CAINVGGNTDTQYF; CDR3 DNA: TGTGCCATCAATGTGGGGGGCAACACAGATACGCAGTATTTT
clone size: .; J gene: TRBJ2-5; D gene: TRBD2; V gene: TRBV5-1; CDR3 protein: CASSLGVIAGVQETQYF; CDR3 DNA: TGCGCCAGCAGCTTGGGAGTTATAGCGGGGGTACAAGAGACCCAGTACTTC
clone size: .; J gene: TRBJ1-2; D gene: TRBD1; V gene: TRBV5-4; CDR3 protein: CASAWAQGESGYTF; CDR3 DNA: TGTGCCTCAGCTTGGGCGCAGGGGGAAAGTGGCTACACCTTC
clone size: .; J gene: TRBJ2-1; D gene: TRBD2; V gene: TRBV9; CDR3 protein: CASSVAGGGIYNEQFF; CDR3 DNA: TGTGCCAGCAGCGTAGCGGGGGGTGGGATCTACAATGAGCAGTTCTTC
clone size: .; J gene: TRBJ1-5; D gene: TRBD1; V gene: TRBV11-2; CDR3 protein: CASSWTGSGNQPQHF; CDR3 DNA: TGTGCCAGCAGCTGGACAGGGAGCGGTAATCAGCCCCAGCATTTT
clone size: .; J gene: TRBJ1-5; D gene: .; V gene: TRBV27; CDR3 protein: CASSSTYDQPQHF; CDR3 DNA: TGTGCCAGCAGTTCTACGTACGATCAGCCCCAGCATTTT
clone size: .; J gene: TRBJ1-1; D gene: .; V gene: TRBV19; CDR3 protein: CASRSTGDAFF; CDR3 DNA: TGTGCCAGTAGATCTACGGGAGACGCTTTCTTT
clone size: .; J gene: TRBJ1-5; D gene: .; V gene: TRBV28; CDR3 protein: CASSKHTTRLYQPQHF; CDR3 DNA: TGTGCCAGCAGTAAACACACCACTCGCCTTTATCAGCCCCAGCATTTT
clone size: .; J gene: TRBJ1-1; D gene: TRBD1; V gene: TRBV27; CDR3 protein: CASSVRTGYTEAFF; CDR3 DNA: TGTGCCAGCAGTGTGAGGACAGGGTACACTGAAGCTTTCTTT
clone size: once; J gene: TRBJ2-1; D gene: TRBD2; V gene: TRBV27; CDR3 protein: CASSSPGSGRRYNEQFF; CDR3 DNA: TGTGCCAGCAGCTCTCCCGGTAGCGGGAGGCGTTACAATGAGCAGTTCTTC
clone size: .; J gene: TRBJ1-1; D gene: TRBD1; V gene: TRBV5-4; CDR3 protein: CASSSTGWGLTEAFF; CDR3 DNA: TGTGCCAGCAGCTCGACAGGGTGGGGACTCACTGAAGCTTTCTTT
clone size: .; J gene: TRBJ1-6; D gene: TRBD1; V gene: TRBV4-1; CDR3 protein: CASSQAGTVNNSPLHF; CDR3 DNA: TGCGCCAGCAGCCAAGCCGGGACAGTAAATAATTCACCCCTCCACTTT
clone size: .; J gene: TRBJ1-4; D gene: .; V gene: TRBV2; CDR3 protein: CASSLSWGNEKLFF; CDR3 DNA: TGTGCCAGCAGTCTGAGTTGGGGTAATGAAAAACTGTTTTTT
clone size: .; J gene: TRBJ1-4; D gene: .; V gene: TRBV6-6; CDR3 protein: CASSYLAVATNEKLFF; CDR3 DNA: TGTGCCAGCAGTTACCTGGCGGTTGCAACTAATGAAAAACTGTTTTTT
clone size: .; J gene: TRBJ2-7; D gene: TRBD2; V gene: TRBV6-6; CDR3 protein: CASKLAGAYYEQYF; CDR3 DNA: TGTGCCAGCAAACTAGCGGGGGCCTACTACGAGCAGTACTTC
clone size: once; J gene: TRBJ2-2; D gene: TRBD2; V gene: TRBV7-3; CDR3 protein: CASSLRTSGHGPSGELFF; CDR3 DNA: TGTGCCAGCAGCTTAAGGACTAGCGGTCATGGTCCCTCCGGGGAGCTGTTTTTT
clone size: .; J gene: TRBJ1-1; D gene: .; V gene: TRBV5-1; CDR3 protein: CASSPTVMNTEAFF; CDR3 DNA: TGCGCCAGCAGCCCGACAGTGATGAACACTGAAGCTTTCTTT
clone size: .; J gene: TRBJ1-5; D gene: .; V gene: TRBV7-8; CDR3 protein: CASSPGQALNQPQHF; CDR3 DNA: TGTGCCAGCAGCCCGGGACAAGCCCTCAATCAGCCCCAGCATTTT
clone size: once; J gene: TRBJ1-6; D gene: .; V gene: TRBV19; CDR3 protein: CASSNNWLPLHF; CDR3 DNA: TGTGCCAGTAGTAACAACTGGTTACCCCTCCACTTT
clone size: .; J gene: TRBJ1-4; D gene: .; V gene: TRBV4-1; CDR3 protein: CASSQALPEKLFF; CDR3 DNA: TGCGCCAGCAGCCAAGCCTTACCTGAAAAACTGTTTTTT
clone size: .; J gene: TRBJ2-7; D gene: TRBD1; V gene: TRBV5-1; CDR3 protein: CASSWGQGARYEQYF; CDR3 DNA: TGCGCCAGCAGCTGGGGACAGGGGGCGAGGTACGAGCAGTACTTC
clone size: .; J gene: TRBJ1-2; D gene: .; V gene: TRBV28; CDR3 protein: CASSWELYGYTF; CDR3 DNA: TGTGCCAGCAGTTGGGAACTTTATGGCTACACCTTC
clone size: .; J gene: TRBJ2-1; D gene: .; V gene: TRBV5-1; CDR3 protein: CASSLEGAYNEQFF; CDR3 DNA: TGCGCCAGCAGCTTGGAGGGAGCTTACAATGAGCAGTTCTTC
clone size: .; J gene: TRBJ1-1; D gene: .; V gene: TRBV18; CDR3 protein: CASSPPRGNTEAFF; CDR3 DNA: TGTGCCAGCTCACCACCGAGGGGGAACACTGAAGCTTTCTTT
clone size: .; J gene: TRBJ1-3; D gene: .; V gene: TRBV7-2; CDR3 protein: CASSLSSGGSGNTIYF; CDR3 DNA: TGTGCCAGCAGCTTAAGTTCTGGGGGGTCCGGAAACACCATATATTTT
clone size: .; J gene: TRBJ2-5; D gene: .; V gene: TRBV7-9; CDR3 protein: CASSFPGETQYF; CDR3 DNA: TGTGCCAGCAGCTTCCCCGGGGAGACCCAGTACTTC
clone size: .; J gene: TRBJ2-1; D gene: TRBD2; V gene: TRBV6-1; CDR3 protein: CASTRVAGNTGEQFF; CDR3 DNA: TGTGCCAGCACCCGGGTAGCGGGAAATACTGGGGAGCAGTTCTTC
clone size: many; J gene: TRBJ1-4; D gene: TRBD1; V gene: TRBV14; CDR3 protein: CASSLQGGPEKLFF; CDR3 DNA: TGTGCCAGCAGTCTCCAGGGGGGCCCGGAAAAACTGTTTTTT
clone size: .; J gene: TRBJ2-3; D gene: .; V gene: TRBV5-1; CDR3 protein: CASSRTGTPTDTQYF; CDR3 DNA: TGCGCCAGCAGCCGAACCGGGACGCCGACAGATACGCAGTATTTT
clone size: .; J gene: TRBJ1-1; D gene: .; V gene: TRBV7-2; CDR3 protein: CASSPFYMNTEAFF; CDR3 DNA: TGTGCCAGCAGCCCTTTCTACATGAACACTGAAGCTTTCTTT
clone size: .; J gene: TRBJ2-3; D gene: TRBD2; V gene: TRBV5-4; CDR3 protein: CASSSGLQFTDTQYF; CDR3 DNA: TGTGCCAGCAGCTCGGGACTACAATTCACAGATACGCAGTATTTT
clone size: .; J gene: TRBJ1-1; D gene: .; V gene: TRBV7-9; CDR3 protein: CASSLRETEAFF; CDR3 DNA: TGTGCCAGCAGCTTGAGGGAAACTGAAGCTTTCTTT
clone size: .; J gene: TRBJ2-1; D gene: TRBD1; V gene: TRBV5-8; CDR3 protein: CASTPGQAYNEQFF; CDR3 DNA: TGTGCCAGCACACCGGGACAGGCCTACAATGAGCAGTTCTTC
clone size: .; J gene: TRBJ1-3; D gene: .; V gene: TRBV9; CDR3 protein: CASSVEYGYVWDDSGNTIYF; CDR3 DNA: TGTGCCAGCAGCGTAGAGTACGGGTACGTCTGGGACGACTCTGGAAACACCATATATTTT
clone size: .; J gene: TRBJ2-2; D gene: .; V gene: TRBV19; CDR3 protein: CASSILENTGELFF; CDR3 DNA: TGTGCCAGTAGTATCCTAGAGAACACCGGGGAGCTGTTTTTT
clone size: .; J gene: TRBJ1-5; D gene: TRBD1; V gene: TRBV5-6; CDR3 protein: CASSRWDRRDQPQHF; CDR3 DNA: TGTGCCAGCAGCAGGTGGGACAGGCGAGATCAGCCCCAGCATTTT
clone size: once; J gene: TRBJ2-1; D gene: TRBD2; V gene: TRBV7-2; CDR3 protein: CASSARGAGVRNEQFF; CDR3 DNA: TGTGCCAGCAGCGCCCGTGGAGCGGGAGTTCGCAATGAGCAGTTCTTC
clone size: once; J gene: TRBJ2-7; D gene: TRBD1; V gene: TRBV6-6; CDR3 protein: CASRSGQGIGEQYF; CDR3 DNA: TGTGCCAGCAGATCCGGACAGGGGATCGGCGAGCAGTACTTC
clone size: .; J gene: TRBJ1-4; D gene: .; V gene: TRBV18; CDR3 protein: CASSPGAGEKLFF; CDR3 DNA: TGTGCCAGCTCACCAGGGGCAGGGGAAAAACTGTTTTTT
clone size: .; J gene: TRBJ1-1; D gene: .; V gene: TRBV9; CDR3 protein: CASSLRMNTEAFF; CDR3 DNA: TGTGCCAGCAGCTTACGAATGAACACTGAAGCTTTCTTT
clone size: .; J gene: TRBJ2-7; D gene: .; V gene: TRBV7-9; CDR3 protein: CASSSLSYEQYF; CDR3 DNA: TGTGCCAGCAGCTCTCTCTCCTACGAGCAGTACTTC
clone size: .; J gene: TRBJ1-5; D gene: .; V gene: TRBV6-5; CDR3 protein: CASRDSYYQPQHF; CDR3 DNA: TGTGCCAGCAGGGACAGCTACTATCAGCCCCAGCATTTT
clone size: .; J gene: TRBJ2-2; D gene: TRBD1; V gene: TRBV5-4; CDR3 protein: CASSLGQGGTGELFF; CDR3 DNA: TGTGCCAGCAGCTTGGGACAGGGGGGGACCGGGGAGCTGTTTTTT
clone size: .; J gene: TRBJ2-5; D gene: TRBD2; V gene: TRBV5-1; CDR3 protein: CASSRRSGGLIRETQYF; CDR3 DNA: TGCGCCAGCAGCCGGAGGAGCGGGGGATTAATTAGAGAGACCCAGTACTTC
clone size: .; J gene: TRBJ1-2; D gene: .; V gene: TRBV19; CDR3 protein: CASRSRQGLYGYTF; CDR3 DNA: TGTGCCAGTAGGTCCCGGCAGGGCCTCTATGGCTACACCTTC
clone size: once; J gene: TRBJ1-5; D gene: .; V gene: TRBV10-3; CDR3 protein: CAISERRGNSNQPQHF; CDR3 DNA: TGTGCCATCAGTGAGAGGAGGGGGAACAGCAATCAGCCCCAGCATTTT
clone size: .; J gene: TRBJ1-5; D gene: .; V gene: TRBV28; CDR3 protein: CASSLSGYRDSNQPQHF; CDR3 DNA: TGTGCCAGCAGTTTATCCGGGTACCGGGACAGCAATCAGCCCCAGCATTTT
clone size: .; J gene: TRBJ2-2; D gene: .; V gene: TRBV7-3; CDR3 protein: CASSLGQSNTGELFF; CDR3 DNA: TGTGCCAGCAGCTTAGGGCAGAGTAACACCGGGGAGCTGTTTTTT